Included here is one T cell receptor beta chain sequence, with context. Clones were sequenced by immunoSEQ multiplex PCR, and TCRdb holds only the in-frame ones, with some missing. The sample carries 50,000 to 65,000 clones, about nine tenths recorded once. The entry originates in a study of T cell changes during pregnancy in multiple sclerosis. This CDR3 has 15 amino acids. The germline V gene encodes CDR1 SGHTA and CDR2 FQGNSA. J lost 15 bases, V lost 3 bases, and 15 bases had no gene match. The V gene is TRBV7-2, the J gene TRBJ2-1; TRBD2 agrees at 9 bases. The input for sequencing was peripheral blood, taken in the first trimester of pregnancy. This TCR came from a female donor in good health, enrolled as a control in a pregnancy study. The CDR3 sequence is CASSFGGFNSGSVFF. CDR3 DNA: TGTGCCAGCAGCTTCGGAGGATTTAATAGCGGGAGTGTGTTCTTC.